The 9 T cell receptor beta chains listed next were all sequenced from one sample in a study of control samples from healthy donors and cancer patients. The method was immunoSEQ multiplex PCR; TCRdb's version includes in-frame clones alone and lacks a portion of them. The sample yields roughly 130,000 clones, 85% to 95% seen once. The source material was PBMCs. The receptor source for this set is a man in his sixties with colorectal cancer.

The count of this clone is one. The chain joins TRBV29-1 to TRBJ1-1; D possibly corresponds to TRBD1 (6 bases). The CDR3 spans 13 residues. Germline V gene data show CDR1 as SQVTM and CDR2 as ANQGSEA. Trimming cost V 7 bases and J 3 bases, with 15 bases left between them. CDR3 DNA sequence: TGCAGCGCCCGGGACAACCAAGACACTGAAGCTTTCTTT. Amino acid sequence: CSARDNQDTEAFF.

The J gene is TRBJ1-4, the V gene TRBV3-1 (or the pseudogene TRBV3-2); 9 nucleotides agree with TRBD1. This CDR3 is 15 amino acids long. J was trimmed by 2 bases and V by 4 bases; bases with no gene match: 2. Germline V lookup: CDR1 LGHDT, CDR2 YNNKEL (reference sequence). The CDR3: CASSPQGATNEKLFF. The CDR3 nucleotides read TGTGCCAGCAGCCCACAGGGGGCGACTAATGAAAAACTGTTTTTT.

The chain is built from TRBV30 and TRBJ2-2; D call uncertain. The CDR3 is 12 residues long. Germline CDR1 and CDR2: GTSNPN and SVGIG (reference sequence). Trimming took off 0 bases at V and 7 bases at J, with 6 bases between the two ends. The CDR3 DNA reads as TGTGCCTGGAGTGTGGGAAGCGGGGAGCTGTTTTTT. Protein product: CAWSVGSGELFF.

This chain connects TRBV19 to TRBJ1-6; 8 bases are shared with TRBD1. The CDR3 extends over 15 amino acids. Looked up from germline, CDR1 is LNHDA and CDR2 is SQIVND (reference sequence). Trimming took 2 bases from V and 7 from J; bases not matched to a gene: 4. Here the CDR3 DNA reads TGTGCCAGTAGTATACAGGGGGCGGAAAATTCACCCCTCCACTTT. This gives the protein CASSIQGAENSPLHF.

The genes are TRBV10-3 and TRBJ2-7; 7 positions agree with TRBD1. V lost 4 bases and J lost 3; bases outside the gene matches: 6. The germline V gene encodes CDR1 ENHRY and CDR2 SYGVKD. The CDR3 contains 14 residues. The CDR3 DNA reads TGTGCCATCAGTGGGGGGCAGGGGGACTACGAGCAGTACTTC. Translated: CAISGGQGDYEQYF.

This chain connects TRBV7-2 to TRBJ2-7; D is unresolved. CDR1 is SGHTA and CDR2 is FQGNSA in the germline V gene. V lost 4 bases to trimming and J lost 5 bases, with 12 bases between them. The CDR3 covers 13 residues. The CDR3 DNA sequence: TGTGCCAGCAGCTCATTCAGGTCGCACGAGCAGTACTTC. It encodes CASSSFRSHEQYF. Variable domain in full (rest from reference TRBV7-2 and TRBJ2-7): GAGVSQSPSNKVTEKGKDVELRCDPISGHTALYWYRQSLGQGLEFLIYFQGNSAPDKSGLPSDRFSAERTGGSVSTLTIQRTQQEDSAVYLCASSSFRSHEQYFGPGTRLTVT.

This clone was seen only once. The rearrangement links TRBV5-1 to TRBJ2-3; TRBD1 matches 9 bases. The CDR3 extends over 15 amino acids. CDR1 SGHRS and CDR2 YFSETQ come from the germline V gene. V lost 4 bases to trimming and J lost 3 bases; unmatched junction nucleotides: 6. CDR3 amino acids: CASSLTGTGTDTQYF. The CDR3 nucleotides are TGCGCCAGCAGCCTAACCGGGACAGGGACAGATACGCAGTATTTT.

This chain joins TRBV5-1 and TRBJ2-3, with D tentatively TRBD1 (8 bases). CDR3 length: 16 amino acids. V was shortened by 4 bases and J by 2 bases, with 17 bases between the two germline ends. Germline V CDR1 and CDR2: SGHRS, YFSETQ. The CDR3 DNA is TGCGCCAGCAGCAGAGGACAGGGAGGGATCACAGATACGCAGTATTTT. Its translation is CASSRGQGGITDTQYF.

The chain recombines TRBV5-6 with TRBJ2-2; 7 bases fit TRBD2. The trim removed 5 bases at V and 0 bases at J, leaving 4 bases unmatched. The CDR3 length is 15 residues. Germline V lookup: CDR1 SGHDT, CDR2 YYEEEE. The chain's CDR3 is CASRLGGSNTGELFF. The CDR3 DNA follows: TGTGCCAGCAGGCTCGGGGGGTCGAACACCGGGGAGCTGTTTTTT.